The sequence of this T cell receptor (beta chain) was determined in a study of blood T cell repertoires in COVID-19. Looking at the study overall: The study drew acute and convalescent COVID-19 samples from the United States, Italy and Spain. Sample material is recorded as cDNA or gDNA derived from T cells, B-cell-depleted T cells, or PBMCs.

Authors' processing steps: Nucleated cell number was recorded as an estimate derived from reference gene primer amplification. Assay: immunoSEQ multiplex PCR; the TCRdb copy retains only in-frame clones and omits some. V and J calls and clone size are as listed in that table; D and trimming were resolved from the DNA. The sample consists of approximately 170,000 clones, under 90% of them appearing once. This receptor was taken from a woman aged 80 or over with active or convalescent COVID-19. Material for sequencing was peripheral blood.

The CDR3 bases are TGTGCCAGCAGCTTCTTAGGACAGAACTATGGCTACACCTTC. It encodes CASSFLGQNYGYTF. The chain recombines TRBV5-6 with TRBJ1-2; tentative D call: TRBD1 (6 bases). V gave up 2 bases and J gave up 2 bases, with 10 bases separating them. The CDR3 has 14 residues. In germline, CDR1 is SGHDT, CDR2 YYEEEE. Together with reference TRBV5-6 and TRBJ1-2, the CDR3 gives the full variable domain: DAGVTQSPTHLIKTRGQQVTLRCSPKSGHDTVSWYQQALGQGPQFIFQYYEEEERQRGNFPDRFSGHQFPNYSSELNVNALLLGDSALYLCASSFLGQNYGYTFGSGTRLTVV.